These 10 T cell receptor beta chains were sequenced from one sample in a study of blood T cell repertoires in COVID-19. The table came from immunoSEQ multiplex PCR; TCRdb's copy has only in-frame clones and leaves some out. The data show around 80,000 clones, 70% to 80% seen once. The sequenced material came from peripheral blood. These TCRs come from a man aged 50 or older with active or convalescent COVID-19.

The table lists this clone with a few counts. The V gene is TRBV6-2 or TRBV6-3, the J gene TRBJ2-5, with D perhaps matching TRBD1 (5 bases). The CDR3 is made up of 16 amino acids. Trimming left V 3 bases short and J 1 base short, with 15 bases between. CDR1 MNHEY and CDR2 SVGEGT come from the germline V gene. CDR3 nucleotide sequence: TGTGCCAGCAGTTATCTTACCGGACAAATCCAAGAGACCCAGTACTTC. This sequence encodes CASSYLTGQIQETQYF.

This clone appeared a few times. The V call is TRBV11-2, the J call TRBJ1-6; D gene ambiguous. The CDR3 sequence is 13 residues long. Germline V gives CDR1 SGHAT, CDR2 FQNNGV. Trimming took off 3 bases at V and 10 bases at J, with 10 bases between the two ends. CDR3 protein: CASSFTRASPLHF. The CDR3 DNA sequence: TGTGCCAGCAGCTTTACGAGGGCCTCACCCCTCCACTTT.

This clone was seen repeatedly, ten times or more. The V call is TRBV10-2, the J call TRBJ2-5, with a possible D match to TRBD2 (7 bases). The CDR3 loop spans 15 amino acids. V lost 8 bases to trimming and J lost 4 bases, with 20 bases between them. From germline, CDR1 is WSHSY and CDR2 SAAADI. Here the CDR3 DNA reads TGCGCCAGCGTCTCCGGCGGGGGCCGCGGAGAGACCCAGTACTTC. As protein: CASVSGGGRGETQYF.

The sample holds many counts of this clone. The rearrangement uses TRBV23-1 and TRBJ1-6; 9 positions agree with TRBD1. TRBV23-1 is an ORF for which the function is uncertain. J was trimmed by 6 bases and V by 0 bases; bases with no gene match: 12. The CDR3 is made up of 19 amino acids. The CDR3 is CASSQSQYEGTGFNSPLHF. The CDR3, as DNA: TGCGCCAGCAGTCAATCACAGTATGAAGGGACAGGGTTTAATTCACCCCTCCACTTT.

This chain uses TRBV30 with TRBJ2-7; 10 bases are shared with TRBD1. Germline assignment: CDR1 GTSNPN and CDR2 SVGIG (reference sequence). V lost 4 bases and J lost 4; bases outside the gene matches: 7. This CDR3 is 14 amino acids long. CDR3 residues: CAWNPRDRGYEQYF. The CDR3 nucleotides are TGTGCCTGGAACCCCCGGGACAGGGGTTACGAGCAGTACTTC.

The gene calls are TRBV28 and TRBJ1-2; TRBD1 matches at 9 bases. V shed 7 bases and J 1 base; nucleotides not matched to a gene: 13. Germline CDR1 is MDHEN and CDR2 is SYDVKM. The CDR3 sequence is 17 residues long. CDR3 loop: CASTAAGQGGNNYGYTF. CDR3 in DNA: TGTGCCAGCACCGCCGCGGGACAGGGAGGCAATAACTATGGCTACACCTTC.

The chain carries TRBV12-3 or TRBV12-4 and TRBJ2-2; 7 bases align to TRBD1. After removal of 5 bases from V and 6 bases from J, the junction contained 0 bases not matched to a gene. The CDR3 spans 12 residues. CDR3 sequence: CASSQGAGELFF. In DNA, the CDR3 is TGTGCCAGCAGTCAGGGGGCCGGGGAGCTGTTTTTT.

The genes are TRBV3-1 (or the pseudogene TRBV3-2) and TRBJ2-1; the match to TRBD2 covers 12 bases. V gave up 4 bases and J gave up 3 bases; unmatched junction bases: 7. Per germline, CDR1 LGHDT and CDR2 YNNKEL (reference sequence). CDR3 size: 17 residues. The chain's CDR3 is CASSPDASGGGYNEQFF. CDR3 nucleotides: TGTGCCAGCAGCCCCGATGCTAGCGGGGGGGGCTACAATGAGCAGTTCTTC.

V is TRBV24-1 and J is TRBJ1-3; D is possibly TRBD1 (6 bases). The CDR3 consists of 18 residues. The ends were cut back, 4 bases at V and 0 bases at J, with 18 bases in the middle. The germline V gene has CDR1 KGHDR and CDR2 SFDVKD. The DNA of the CDR3 is TGTGCCACCAGTGACCCCCGAGACCCGGGACACTCTGGAAACACCATATATTTT. It yields the protein CATSDPRDPGHSGNTIYF.

This clone was seen more than once but under ten times. The chain combines TRBV5-6 with TRBJ2-1; possibly TRBD1 for D (6 bases). V was cut by 4 bases and J by 0 bases, with 11 bases left in between. The germline V gene has CDR1 SGHDT and CDR2 YYEEEE. The CDR3 is 15 amino acids. In DNA, the CDR3 is TGTGCCAGCAGCCCGGGGACAAGCTCCTACAATGAGCAGTTCTTC. Protein: CASSPGTSSYNEQFF.